A selection of T cell receptor beta chains follows, all from one sample in a study of blood T cell repertoires in COVID-19. Produced via immunoSEQ multiplex PCR; TCRdb's table is partial and in-frame only. This sample has around 310,000 clones, with roughly 91% found just once. The sequencing input was PBMCs or T cells enriched from blood (not recorded which). The receptors were gathered from a woman aged 25 to 45 who had recovered from COVID-19. CDR3s include the opening cysteine and the closing phenylalanine or tryptophan. The D gene is left open where the match is weak. Expanded clones are given a class, and other clones once, few, many or no size at all.

.	TRBD1	TRBJ1-1	TRBV10-3	TGTGCCATCAGTGAGCCGAAACCGGGACAGGGGATGAACACTGAAGCTTTCTTT	CAISEPKPGQGMNTEAFF
.	TRBD1	TRBJ2-2	TRBV10-3	TGTGCCACTACCGGGACAGGGAATCCCGCAACGAACACCGGGGAGCTGTTTTTT	CATTGTGNPATNTGELFF
.	TRBD2	TRBJ2-1	TRBV4-1	TGCGCCAGCAGCCAACCCGGGACTAGCGGGAGTGAGCAGTTCTTC	CASSQPGTSGSEQFF
few	.	TRBJ2-2	TRBV7-3	TGTGCCAGCAGCCCCGGACAGTCGACCGGGGAGCTGTTTTTT	CASSPGQSTGELFF
few	.	TRBJ2-1	TRBV5-5	TGTGCCAGCAGCTTGGTACAGGGTGTGGGGAATGAGCAGTTCTTC	CASSLVQGVGNEQFF
once	TRBD1	TRBJ1-5	TRBV19	TGTGCCAGTACCGACAGGGGGCTGCAGCCCCAGCATTTT	CASTDRGLQPQHF
.	.	TRBJ1-1	TRBV7-9	TGTGCCAGCAGCCAACAGAACATGAACACTGAAGCTTTCTTT	CASSQQNMNTEAFF
.	.	TRBJ1-2	TRBV7-9	TGTGCCAGCAGCCCCTCAGACAGACTCTATGGCTACACCTTC	CASSPSDRLYGYTF
.	TRBD2	TRBJ2-2	TRBV3-1/TRBV3-2	TGTGCCAGCAGCCAGGGACTAGCGGGGGACACCGGGGAGCTGTTTTTT	CASSQGLAGDTGELFF
.	TRBD1	TRBJ1-1	TRBV11-1	TGTGCCAGCCAGGACAGGGGGCGTAGAATGTACCCTGAAGCTTTCTTT	CASQDRGRRMYPEAFF
.	.	TRBJ1-1	TRBV19	TGTGCCAGTAGTATCGTAGCAGGGATGAACACTGAAGCTTTCTTT	CASSIVAGMNTEAFF
.	TRBD2	TRBJ2-1	TRBV7-3	TGTGCCAGCAGCCTACTAGCGGGAGCTGAAAATGAGCAGTTCTTC	CASSLLAGAENEQFF
.	.	TRBJ1-5	TRBV5-1	TGCGCCAGCAGCTTGGGAGGACAGATATATCAGCCCCAGCATTTT	CASSLGGQIYQPQHF
.	TRBD2	TRBJ2-7	TRBV11-3	TGTGCCAGCAGCTTAGAGAGCGGGAGAGGCTACGAGCAGTACTTC	CASSLESGRGYEQYF
.	.	TRBJ2-3	TRBV4-2	TGTGCCAGCAGCCTAACTAGCACAGATACGCAGTATTTT	CASSLTSTDTQYF
few	.	TRBJ1-4	TRBV6-1	TGTGCCAGCAGTGATGGGGCAGCTTCTAATGAAAAACTGTTTTTT	CASSDGAASNEKLFF
.	TRBD1	TRBJ2-3	TRBV29-1	TGCAGCGTTGAACGCGGGACAGGGTCGACAGATACGCAGTATTTT	CSVERGTGSTDTQYF